Shown below are 22 T cell receptor beta chains from a single sample sequenced in a study of regulatory T cells in long-lasting Graves disease. Arm-PCR of CDR3 regions with iRepertoire HTBI primers generated TCR beta libraries. In TCRdb, the multiplex PCR reads were re-called with MiXCR into one record per CDR3 protein. The sample has over 250,000 distinct CDR3 sequences, around 21% seen once. Indicated time point: persistent/refractory GD, antithyroid drugs over 5 years with positive TRAb. Making the TCR library involved RNA that had been extracted from PBMCs. The source material was peripheral blood mononuclear cells (PBMCs), sampled when the disease was refractory, from a patient treated with antithyroid drugs. These receptors were obtained from a female donor with Graves disease.

The chain couples TRBV6-2 or TRBV6-3 to TRBJ1-2; TRBD1 is a possible D gene (5 bases). This CDR3 spans 15 amino acids. Trimming shortened V by 5 bases and J by 2 bases, and 15 bases separated the two germline ends. Germline CDR1 is MNHEY and CDR2 is SVGEGT. CDR3 nucleotide sequence: TGTGCCAGCAGTGAAGATGTCGCAGGGAACTATGGCTACACCTTC. Its translation is CASSEDVAGNYGYTF.

This clonotype was observed many times. The chain couples TRBV20-1 to TRBJ1-1; no clear D gene. The CDR3 runs 14 residues. Trimming removed 0 bases from V and 0 bases from J, with 8 bases in between. Looked up from germline, CDR1 is DFQATT and CDR2 is SNEGSKA (reference sequence). The CDR3 nucleotides read TGCAGTGCTAGAGATAATCAGGTGAACACTGAAGCTTTCTTT. It yields the protein CSARDNQVNTEAFF.

This clonotype was seen ten or more times. The V gene is TRBV27, the J gene TRBJ2-7; D is unclear. This CDR3 is built from 14 residues. CDR1 is MNHEY and CDR2 is SMNVEV in the germline V gene (reference sequence). V dropped 2 bases and J dropped 0 bases, with 8 bases sitting between them. The CDR3 protein is CASSLQDDSYEQYF. Here the CDR3 DNA reads TGTGCCAGCAGTTTACAAGACGACTCCTACGAGCAGTACTTC.

This clonotype was observed many times. V and J are TRBV27 and TRBJ1-1; the D is unclear. Germline CDR1 MNHEY, CDR2 SMNVEV (reference sequence). V lost 3 bases and J 0 bases, leaving 5 bases between the germline ends. This CDR3 comprises 13 residues. The CDR3, as DNA: TGTGCCAGCAGTTTTAGCATGAACACTGAAGCTTTCTTT. Translation: CASSFSMNTEAFF.

This clonotype has ten or more counts. The V gene is TRBV7-6, the J gene TRBJ2-2; D may be TRBD2 (5 bases). The germline V gene encodes CDR1 SGHVS and CDR2 FNYEAQ. This CDR3 is 15 amino acids long. V lost 3 bases and J 5 bases, leaving 13 bases between the germline ends. The CDR3 spells CASSLASAGTGELFF. CDR3 coding DNA: TGTGCCAGCAGCTTGGCCTCCGCGGGTACCGGGGAGCTGTTTTTT.

The genes are TRBV6-1 and TRBJ2-7; either TRBD1 or TRBD2 may fit D (5 bases each). The V gene's germline CDR1 is MNHNS and CDR2 SASEGT. V was pared by 9 bases and J by 2 bases, with 14 bases between. The CDR3 is made up of 13 amino acids. The CDR3 here is CASRREGPYEQYF. DNA for the CDR3: TGTGCCAGTCGCCGAGAGGGACCCTACGAGCAGTACTTC.

Many counts were recorded for this clonotype. V is TRBV28 and J is TRBJ2-4; TRBD1 matches 8 bases. J lost 3 bases, V lost 2 bases, and 9 bases had no gene match. CDR3 length: 17 residues. Germline V gives CDR1 MDHEN, CDR2 SYDVKM. CDR3 DNA sequence: TGTGCCAGCAGTTTAGTGGGGCAGGGGGCTGGCAAAAACATTCAGTACTTC. Translation: CASSLVGQGAGKNIQYF.

This clonotype came up a few times. The chain joins TRBV11-2 to TRBJ2-3; 9 bases match TRBD2. Germline trimming cut 5 bases from V and 6 bases from J; bases unmatched to any gene: 18. The CDR3 runs to 18 residues. Germline values: CDR1 SGHAT, CDR2 FQNNGV. CDR3 nucleotide sequence: TGTGCCAGCAGCCTCCCATTGGCGGGAGGGCCGGACCTTGATACGCAGTATTTT. Encoded protein: CASSLPLAGGPDLDTQYF.

With respect to this clonotype: A clone one base away is much larger, so this may be a read error. This chain uses TRBV7-2 with TRBJ2-5, with D tentatively TRBD2 (6 bases). Germline V lookup: CDR1 SGHTA, CDR2 FQGNSA. The CDR3 length is 15 residues. The CDR3: CASSLAGGYQVTQYF. The CDR3 coding sequence is TGTGCCAGCAGCTTAGCTGGAGGGTACCAAGTGACCCAGTACTTC.

The chain combines TRBV6-1 with TRBJ2-3, with 11 bases identical to TRBD1. Germline V gene lookup returns CDR1 MNHNS and CDR2 SASEGT. The CDR3 has 15 amino acids. J gave up 3 bases and V 6 bases, and 5 bases lay outside the gene matches. CDR3 DNA sequence: TGTGCCAGCAGGCCCGGGACAGGGGGTACAGATACGCAGTATTTT. The encoded protein is CASRPGTGGTDTQYF.

V usage is TRBV4-3 and J usage is TRBJ2-7; 13 positions match TRBD2. Germline V gives CDR1 LGHNA, CDR2 YSLEER. V trimming: 5 bases; J trimming: 3 bases; junction bases outside the gene matches: 4. The CDR3 totals 15 residues. This chain's CDR3 is CASSFRLAGGYEQYF. The CDR3 DNA is TGCGCCAGCAGCTTCCGACTAGCGGGGGGCTACGAGCAGTACTTC.

This chain connects TRBV20-1 to TRBJ2-7; D is unresolved. The CDR3 spans 13 residues. Trimming pared 4 bases from V and 0 bases from J, leaving 10 bases between. CDR1 and CDR2 from the germline V gene are DFQATT and SNEGSKA (reference sequence). The CDR3 DNA is TGCAGTGCTATAACCCCGAGCTCCTACGAGCAGTACTTC. Residues: CSAITPSSYEQYF.

This clonotype turned up a few times. The chain combines TRBV11-2 with TRBJ2-3; D ambiguous. Deletions cut 1 base from V and 4 bases from J, with 3 bases between. The V gene's germline CDR1 is SGHAT and CDR2 FQNNGV. The CDR3 consists of 12 residues. The CDR3 DNA sequence: TGTGCCAGCAGCTTAGCCTCAGATACGCAGTATTTT. Protein sequence: CASSLASDTQYF.

This clonotype was seen ten or more times. This chain links TRBV7-2 with TRBJ2-5; D tentatively reads TRBD1 or TRBD2 (6 bases each). CDR3 length equals 14 residues. The V and J ends lost 0 bases and 4 bases respectively, with 9 bases between them. Germline loops: CDR1 SGHTA, CDR2 FQGNSA. CDR3 region: CASSLAGGGETQYF. The CDR3 coding sequence is TGTGCCAGCAGCTTAGCCGGAGGGGGAGAGACCCAGTACTTC.

The chain links TRBV20-1 to TRBJ2-7; the D gene could be TRBD1 or TRBD2 (5 bases each). The CDR3 is 13 amino acids. Germline lookup yields CDR1 DFQATT and CDR2 SNEGSKA (reference sequence). V lost 3 bases and J lost 2, with 11 bases in between. Here the CDR3 DNA reads TGCAGTGCTAGCGATCCGGGACCCTACGAGCAGTACTTC. Protein product: CSASDPGPYEQYF.

This rearrangement joins TRBV6-1 to TRBJ1-1, with D perhaps TRBD1 (6 bases). V was shortened by 2 bases and J by 8 bases, with 9 bases between the two germline ends. CDR1 and CDR2 from the germline V gene are MNHNS and SASEGT. CDR3 length: 12 amino acids. The CDR3 sequence is CASSERTAEAFF. The CDR3, as DNA: TGTGCCAGCAGTGAAAGGACAGCAGAAGCTTTCTTT.

The chain combines TRBV5-1 with TRBJ1-3; TRBD1 is a possible D gene (6 bases). The ends were cut back, 0 bases at V and 0 bases at J, with 10 bases in the middle. CDR3 length: 16 residues. The germline V gene encodes CDR1 SGHRS and CDR2 YFSETQ. This CDR3 is CASSLVQGSSGNTIYF. The CDR3 DNA reads TGCGCCAGCAGCTTGGTTCAGGGGAGCTCTGGAAACACCATATATTTT.

V and J are TRBV7-2 and TRBJ2-7; 11 positions match TRBD2. V shed 1 base and J 6 bases; nucleotides not matched to a gene: 5. This CDR3 is built from 15 residues. CDR1 and CDR2 from the germline V gene are SGHTA and FQGNSA. The CDR3 bases are TGTGCCAGCAGCTTAGGACTAGCGGGGATCAGCGAGCAGTACTTC. Translation gives CASSLGLAGISEQYF. Variable domain in full (rest from reference TRBV7-2 and TRBJ2-7): GAGVSQSPSNKVTEKGKDVELRCDPISGHTALYWYRQSLGQGLEFLIYFQGNSAPDKSGLPSDRFSAERTGGSVSTLTIQRTQQEDSAVYLCASSLGLAGISEQYFGPGTRLTVT.

Many counts were recorded for this clonotype. CDR3 DNA: TGTGCCAGCAGTCCCCCCATCCAGGCCGATCAGCCCCAGCATTTT. Encoded protein: CASSPPIQADQPQHF. The chain recombines TRBV12-3 or TRBV12-4 with TRBJ1-5, with no clear D. The CDR3 spans 15 residues. The germline V and J ends were trimmed by 5 bases and 5 bases, with 16 bases remaining between them.

About this clonotype itself: A clone one base away is much larger, so this may be a read error. Given the absence of the conserved phenylalanine or tryptophan at the CDR3 end, a read error is likely. The CDR3 here is CASSPGTSDEQYS. The CDR3 bases are TGTGCCAGCTCACCGGGGACAAGCGACGAGCAGTACTCC. This chain uses TRBV18 with TRBJ2-7, with D possibly being TRBD1 (6 bases). V was clipped by 3 bases and J by 5 bases, with 11 bases between them. CDR1 is KGHSH and CDR2 is LQKENI in the germline V gene. The CDR3 is 13 residues long.

In this sample, this clonotype turned up many times. The chain recombines TRBV20-1 with TRBJ2-7; 8 nucleotides align to TRBD1. The CDR3 contains 15 residues. Germline values: CDR1 DFQATT, CDR2 SNEGSKA (reference sequence). The V gene end was trimmed by 3 bases and the J gene end by 0 bases; junction bases not matched to a gene: 7. The CDR3 spells CSASTGQGPSYEQYF. In nucleotides, the CDR3 is TGCAGTGCTAGTACCGGACAGGGCCCCTCCTACGAGCAGTACTTC.

CDR3 nucleotide sequence: TGTGCCAGCAGTCCCTCCGGCAGGGGGCCGTACGAGCAGTACTTC. Its protein is CASSPSGRGPYEQYF. The chain employs TRBV6-2 or TRBV6-3 and TRBJ2-7, with TRBD1 matching 8 bases. This CDR3 comprises 15 residues. The V and J ends lost 5 bases and 4 bases, in that order; junction bases with no gene match: 10. Per germline, CDR1 MNHEY and CDR2 SVGEGT.